This T cell receptor beta chain was identified in a study of cytomegalovirus exposure and HLA in healthy donors. Study information: About 83 million unique TCRs from HLA-typed donors made up an early data release.

V was shortened by 1 base and J by 8 bases, with 14 bases between the two germline ends. The CDR3 has 15 residues. Germline assignment: CDR1 SEHNR and CDR2 FQNEAQ (reference sequence). Notes on this clone: The antigen is unknown.

Study conclusions and caveats: Some V segments, TRBV6-2 and TRBV6-3 among them, were indistinguishable and were therefore excluded.

Researchers ran the PCR with 60 Vbeta and 13 Jbeta primers. Generated by immunoSEQ multiplex PCR, the TCRdb table keeps only in-frame clones and is missing some. The table lists about 180,000 clones, around 82% of them singletons. The V call is TRBV7-9, the J call TRBJ1-4; D gene unclear. This receptor was identified in a man aged 40-50 years in good health and CMV-seronegative. The sample comprised PBMCs. DNA of the CDR3: TGTGCCAGCAGCTTAGGCGGGGAGCTTCGCGAAAAACTGTTTTTT. Amino acid sequence: CASSLGGELREKLFF.